The 20 T cell receptor beta chains listed next were all sequenced from one sample in a study of T cell responses to AZD1222 COVID-19 vaccine. Measured with immunoSEQ multiplex PCR; TCRdb has only the in-frame clones, and not every one. The sample has 70,000 to 90,000 clones, 87% seen once. Material: peripheral blood, obtained 28 days after the second AZD1222 dose. These receptors came from an adult who received the AZD1222 COVID-19 vaccine.

The chain couples TRBV18 to TRBJ1-1, with D perhaps matching TRBD1 (5 bases). The CDR3 contains 13 residues. Germline V gene sequence: CDR1 KGHSH, CDR2 LQKENI. V was cut by 6 bases and J by 1 base, with 9 bases left in between. Written as DNA, the CDR3 is TGTGCCAGCTCCAAGGGGACGAACACTGAAGCTTTCTTT. It yields the protein CASSKGTNTEAFF.

The chain combines TRBV24-1 with TRBJ1-5; D remains unclear. This CDR3 contains 14 residues. V lost 6 bases, J lost 4 bases, and 12 bases lay in between. The germline gives CDR1 KGHDR, CDR2 SFDVKD. CDR3 coding DNA: TGTGCCACCAGTCAGGCGGGTGTTAATCAGCCCCAGCATTTT. The encoded protein is CATSQAGVNQPQHF.

The chain recombines TRBV5-6 with TRBJ1-4; 7 bases fit TRBD1. Germline CDR1 is SGHDT and CDR2 is YYEEEE. Trimming at V came to 6 bases and at J to 0 bases, leaving 8 bases not matched to a gene. This CDR3 contains 16 residues. The CDR3 nucleotides are TGTGCCAGCAAAAGACAGGGTTTGTCAACTAATGAAAAACTGTTTTTT. Translating it yields CASKRQGLSTNEKLFF. The full variable domain, in which reference TRBV5-6 and TRBJ1-4 provide the parts outside the CDR3, is DAGVTQSPTHLIKTRGQQVTLRCSPKSGHDTVSWYQQALGQGPQFIFQYYEEEERQRGNFPDRFSGHQFPNYSSELNVNALLLGDSALYLCASKRQGLSTNEKLFFGSGTQLSVL.

This clone appeared a single time. The J gene is TRBJ2-5, the V gene TRBV3-1 (or the pseudogene TRBV3-2); D possibly uses TRBD1 or TRBD2 (5 bases each). This CDR3 comprises 14 residues. Trimming pared 11 bases from V and 5 bases from J, leaving 21 bases between. Germline V gene data show CDR1 as LGHDT and CDR2 as YNNKEL (reference sequence). In DNA form, the CDR3 reads TGTGCCGCCAAGGGCAGGGAGTGGAGGGAGACCCAGTACTTC. As protein: CAAKGREWRETQYF.

The rearrangement links TRBV21-1 to TRBJ1-4. TRBV21-1 is a known pseudogene. There are 19 residues in the CDR3. The DNA for the CDR3 is TGTGCCAGCAGCAAAAAGAGGCGGATTGATCAAGCAACTAATGAAAAACTGTTTTTT. Amino acids: CASSKKRRIDQATNEKLFF.

By share, this clone ranks as large. This chain connects TRBV19 to TRBJ2-1; D unclear. V dropped 3 bases and J dropped 7 bases, with 10 bases sitting between them. The CDR3 is made up of 13 amino acids. Germline lookup yields CDR1 LNHDA and CDR2 SQIVND (reference sequence). The CDR3, as DNA: TGTGCCAGTAGTATCACGACTCGGAATGAGCAGTTCTTC. Its translation is CASSITTRNEQFF.

The chain carries TRBV4-3 and TRBJ1-2; D uncertain. Germline V gene lookup returns CDR1 LGHNA and CDR2 YSLEER. CDR3 size: 15 residues. Between the trimmed V and J ends, which lost 0 bases and 7 bases, there was a span of 15 bases. The CDR3, as DNA: TGCGCCAGCAGCCAAGATCGCCCAGGAGGACGTGGCTACACCTTC. Its protein product is CASSQDRPGGRGYTF.

This chain uses TRBV5-1 with TRBJ1-6, with 7 bases matching TRBD1. With 0 bases clipped from V and 10 bases from J, the junction kept 4 bases outside the gene matches. Germline V lookup: CDR1 SGHRS, CDR2 YFSETQ. The CDR3 length is 14 residues. CDR3 sequence reads: CASSLDTGESPLHF. The CDR3 nucleotides read TGCGCCAGCAGCTTGGACACAGGGGAATCACCCCTCCACTTT. Variable domain in full (rest from reference TRBV5-1 and TRBJ1-6): KAGVTQTPRYLIKTRGQQVTLSCSPISGHRSVSWYQQTPGQGLQFLFEYFSETQRNKGNFPGRFSGRQFSNSRSEMNVSTLELGDSALYLCASSLDTGESPLHFGNGTRLTVT.

V usage is TRBV6-2 or TRBV6-3 and J usage is TRBJ2-2; 7 bases match TRBD2. The V segment lost 2 bases and the J segment 2 bases; nucleotides outside the gene matches: 8. Germline CDR1 and CDR2: MNHEY and SVGEGT. This CDR3 has 17 amino acids. This chain's CDR3 is CASSYGGGGRNTGELFF. In DNA form, the CDR3 reads TGTGCCAGCAGTTACGGGGGGGGAGGCCGAAACACCGGGGAGCTGTTTTTT.

The DNA for the CDR3 is TGTGCCAGCAGCTTAGGTGGCCGACAGGGGTACAATGAGCAGTTCTTC. Its protein is CASSLGGRQGYNEQFF. V and J are TRBV7-8 and TRBJ2-1, with 8 bases matching TRBD1. The germline gives CDR1 SGHVS, CDR2 FQNEAQ. The CDR3 totals 16 residues. V shed 1 base and J 4 bases; nucleotides not matched to a gene: 6.

This clone was found a few times. The J gene is TRBJ1-1, the V gene TRBV29-1, with no clear D. Looked up from germline, CDR1 is SQVTM and CDR2 is ANQGSEA. Trimming stripped 3 bases from V and 1 base from J, with 9 bases between. CDR3 length equals 13 residues. CDR3 in amino acids: CSVDQAKNTEAFF. As DNA, the CDR3 is TGCAGCGTTGATCAGGCGAAGAACACTGAAGCTTTCTTT.

CDR3 nucleotides: TGTGCCACCCGGGACTTGCATTACAATGAGCAGTTCTTC. This sequence encodes CATRDLHYNEQFF. This rearrangement joins TRBV6-5 to TRBJ2-1, with D perhaps TRBD2 (6 bases). CDR3 length equals 13 residues. Germline CDR1 MNHEY, CDR2 SVGAGI. V lost 10 bases, J lost 4 bases, and 14 bases lay in between.

The J gene is TRBJ2-5, the V gene TRBV18; D not resolved. Trimming removed 1 base from V and 5 bases from J, with 11 bases in between. The CDR3 covers 14 residues. Per the germline V gene, CDR1 is KGHSH and CDR2 is LQKENI. The CDR3 nucleotides read TGTGCCAGCTCACCACAGGGATTAGGGGAGACCCAGTACTTC. Translating it yields CASSPQGLGETQYF.

To note about this clone: Other nucleotide sequences from this sample produce the same CDR3. The chain has TRBV12-3 or TRBV12-4 and TRBJ1-6, with no clear D. V lost 1 base and J lost 10, with 5 bases in between. The CDR3 sequence is 12 residues long. DNA for the CDR3: TGTGCCAGCAGTTTAGGGCACTCACCCCTCCACTTT. Translation: CASSLGHSPLHF.

V usage is TRBV30 and J usage is TRBJ2-3; D possibly corresponds to TRBD2 (6 bases). This CDR3 is 13 amino acids long. V lost 0 bases and J lost 4, with 8 bases in between. Germline-derived CDR1 and CDR2 are GTSNPN and SVGIG (reference sequence). CDR3 nucleotide sequence: TGTGCCTGGAGTGTGGGGGGTGCAGATACGCAGTATTTT. It is translated as CAWSVGGADTQYF.

The genes are TRBV5-4 and TRBJ1-2; TRBD1 matches at 7 bases. After removal of 2 bases from V and 2 bases from J, the junction contained 6 bases not matched to a gene. This CDR3 is 15 amino acids long. Germline assignment: CDR1 SGHNT and CDR2 YYREEE (reference sequence). In nucleotides, the CDR3 is TGTGCCAGCAGCTTAGGGACAGCTACAAACTATGGCTACACCTTC. Translated, it gives CASSLGTATNYGYTF. The full variable domain, completed using reference TRBV5-4 and TRBJ1-2, is ETGVTQSPTHLIKTRGQQVTLRCSSQSGHNTVSWYQQALGQGPQFIFQYYREEENGRGNFPPRFSGLQFPNYSSELNVNALELDDSALYLCASSLGTATNYGYTFGSGTRLTVV.

This rearrangement joins TRBV19 to TRBJ1-6; D is possibly TRBD1 (6 bases). This CDR3 is 14 amino acids long. Germline loops: CDR1 LNHDA, CDR2 SQIVND (reference sequence). V was cut by 8 bases and J by 8 bases, with 16 bases left in between. CDR3 sequence: CASHKTGWDSPLHF. The CDR3 coding sequence is TGTGCCAGTCATAAGACAGGTTGGGATTCACCCCTCCACTTT. Looking up the rest from reference TRBV19 and TRBJ1-6 gives the full variable domain: DGGITQSPKYLFRKEGQNVTLSCEQNLNHDAMYWYRQDPGQGLRLIYYSQIVNDFQKGDIAEGYSVSREKKESFPLTVTSAQKNPTAFYLCASHKTGWDSPLHFGNGTRLTVT.

The V gene is TRBV15, the J gene TRBJ2-5; TRBD1 aligns across 7 bases. In germline, CDR1 is LNHNV, CDR2 YYDKDF (reference sequence). With 4 bases clipped from V and 2 bases from J, the junction kept 13 bases outside the gene matches. CDR3 length: 17 amino acids. Here the CDR3 reads CATSTSRWGQTQETQYF. CDR3 DNA: TGTGCCACCAGCACCTCCCGGTGGGGACAGACACAAGAGACCCAGTACTTC.

CDR3 in amino acids: CASSKDRGLLHF. The CDR3 DNA reads TGTGCCAGCAGCAAGGACAGGGGGCTCCTCCACTTT. This chain uses TRBV7-9 with TRBJ1-6, with 11 positions matching TRBD1. V gave up 5 bases and J gave up 15 bases; unmatched junction bases: 3. The V gene's germline CDR1 is SEHNR and CDR2 FQNEAQ (reference sequence). CDR3 length equals 12 residues.

The V call is TRBV7-2, the J call TRBJ2-1; 7 nucleotides align to TRBD2. CDR1 and CDR2 from the germline V gene are SGHTA and FQGNSA. The V gene end was trimmed by 5 bases and the J gene end by 10 bases; junction bases not matched to a gene: 20. This CDR3 is built from 17 residues. The CDR3 spells CASSPGRGAGRTREQFF. The CDR3 DNA sequence: TGTGCCAGCAGCCCCGGGCGGGGAGCGGGGCGCACTCGAGAGCAGTTCTTC.